This TCR beta chain derives from a study of identical twins. One entry per CDR3 protein, called by TCRdb with MiXCR from the 5' RACE reads. Here the sample spans about 890,000 distinct CDR3 sequences, around 12% being singletons. Study-wide findings and caveats: The study found that models underestimated out-of-frame TCR alpha sharing in monozygotic twins. Cord blood beta clonotypes present at high abundance carried fewer insertions; no such pattern appeared in memory repertoires.

The CDR3 consists of 15 residues. Trimming shortened V by 4 bases and J by 4 bases, and 17 bases separated the two germline ends. Germline V gene lookup returns CDR1 SGHRS and CDR2 YFSETQ. A word on this clonotype: Its antigen is as yet unknown.

These data were also filed under a second study, of yellow fever vaccine responses in identical twins.

Sequencing was performed on PBMCs. This chain joins TRBV5-1 and TRBJ1-1; D uncertain. The source of this sequence is a woman aged 18-29 years in good health. The CDR3 DNA is TGCGCCAGCAGCGGGTTCCGGGGATTCAGCACTGAAGCTTTCTTT. Translation: CASSGFRGFSTEAFF.